These T cell receptor beta chains were read from a single sample in a study of shared clonotypes between healthy human individuals. Sequencing used immunoSEQ multiplex PCR; TCRdb keeps in-frame clones, though not all of them. The sample has around 2,100,000 clones, approximately 95% seen once. The sequencing sample was made of naive CD8+ T cells sorted from blood. These receptor sequences come from a man younger than 35 in good health. CDR3s include the opening cysteine and the closing phenylalanine or tryptophan. The order of the fields is D gene, V gene, J gene, clone size, CDR3 DNA, CDR3 protein. The D gene is left open where the match is weak. Size is omitted from some rows. Given values are once, few, many or a class for expanded clones.

d_call: .
v_call: TRBV27
j_call: TRBJ2-3
clone_size: .
cdr3_nt: TGTGCCAGCAGCCCCAGCACAGATACGCAGTATTTT
cdr3_aa: CASSPSTDTQYF

d_call: .
v_call: TRBV16
j_call: TRBJ1-6
clone_size: .
cdr3_nt: TGTGCCAGCAGCCCGGGCTCACCCCTCCACTTT
cdr3_aa: CASSPGSPLHF

d_call: .
v_call: TRBV9
j_call: TRBJ2-3
clone_size: once
cdr3_nt: TGTGCCAGCAGCGTGGACTACACCACAGATACGCAGTATTTT
cdr3_aa: CASSVDYTTDTQYF

d_call: .
v_call: TRBV28
j_call: TRBJ2-7
clone_size: once
cdr3_nt: TGTGCCAGCAGTTTCGGCCAACCTGTGGTAGAGGGCCTCTCCTACGAGCAGTACTTC
cdr3_aa: CASSFGQPVVEGLSYEQYF

d_call: .
v_call: TRBV19
j_call: TRBJ2-7
clone_size: .
cdr3_nt: TGTGCCAGTAGTATTGGGGGCGAAAGTCCCCACGAGCAGTACTTC
cdr3_aa: CASSIGGESPHEQYF

d_call: .
v_call: TRBV4-1
j_call: TRBJ2-7
clone_size: .
cdr3_nt: TGCGCCAGCAGCCAAGCGACTAGTTTTCAGCACGAGCAGTACTTC
cdr3_aa: CASSQATSFQHEQYF

d_call: .
v_call: TRBV27
j_call: TRBJ2-1
clone_size: once
cdr3_nt: TGTGCCAGCAGTTTAAGGGACTTCGGGAACAATGAGCAGTTCTTC
cdr3_aa: CASSLRDFGNNEQFF

d_call: .
v_call: TRBV28
j_call: TRBJ2-7
clone_size: .
cdr3_nt: TGTGCCAGCAGTTTAGTTGGGGGCTCCTACGAGCAGTACTTC
cdr3_aa: CASSLVGGSYEQYF

d_call: TRBD2
v_call: TRBV6-5
j_call: TRBJ2-7
clone_size: .
cdr3_nt: TGTGCCAGCAGTTATTCGGGGGGTGGATACGAGCAGTACTTC
cdr3_aa: CASSYSGGGYEQYF

d_call: .
v_call: TRBV19
j_call: TRBJ2-2
clone_size: once
cdr3_nt: TGTGCCAGTAGTATAGGCCTAATGAACACCGGGGAGCTGTTTTTT
cdr3_aa: CASSIGLMNTGELFF

d_call: TRBD1
v_call: TRBV7-2
j_call: TRBJ2-4
clone_size: .
cdr3_nt: TGTGCCAGCAGCTTAGAGGGACAGGGGCTGGACATTCAGTACTTC
cdr3_aa: CASSLEGQGLDIQYF

d_call: .
v_call: TRBV6-5
j_call: TRBJ2-3
clone_size: .
cdr3_nt: TGTGCCAGCAGTTATAGAGATACGCAGTATTTT
cdr3_aa: CASSYRDTQYF

d_call: .
v_call: TRBV4-1
j_call: TRBJ2-5
clone_size: .
cdr3_nt: TGCGCCAGCAGCCAGACATTGCGGGAGACCCAGTACTTC
cdr3_aa: CASSQTLRETQYF

d_call: .
v_call: TRBV28
j_call: TRBJ1-2
clone_size: .
cdr3_nt: TGTGCCAGCAGTGGAGGGGGATATGGCTACACCTTC
cdr3_aa: CASSGGGYGYTF

d_call: .
v_call: TRBV7-9
j_call: TRBJ1-1
clone_size: .
cdr3_nt: TGTGCCAGCATCGGACGTGGCCAACTTGAAGCTTTCTTT
cdr3_aa: CASIGRGQLEAFF

d_call: TRBD1
v_call: TRBV28
j_call: TRBJ1-5
clone_size: .
cdr3_nt: TGTGCCAGCAGCTCGACAGGGTCCCATCAGCCCCAGCATTTT
cdr3_aa: CASSSTGSHQPQHF

d_call: .
v_call: TRBV10-2
j_call: TRBJ2-2
clone_size: .
cdr3_nt: TGCGCCAGCAGCGAGAACCCGGGCAAGAACACCGGGGAGCTGTTTTTT
cdr3_aa: CASSENPGKNTGELFF

d_call: TRBD1
v_call: TRBV5-1
j_call: TRBJ2-7
clone_size: .
cdr3_nt: TGCGCCAGCAGCTGGCAATCCCGGGACAGGGGGCTGTACGAGCAGTACTTC
cdr3_aa: CASSWQSRDRGLYEQYF

d_call: .
v_call: TRBV10-1
j_call: TRBJ1-6
clone_size: .
cdr3_nt: TGCGCCAGCAGTGAGTCGGAGGGAGATTCACCCCTCCACTTT
cdr3_aa: CASSESEGDSPLHF

d_call: TRBD1
v_call: TRBV29-1
j_call: TRBJ2-1
clone_size: once
cdr3_nt: TGCAGCGTTGACCCCGGGACAGGGGATAATGAGCAGTTCTTC
cdr3_aa: CSVDPGTGDNEQFF

d_call: TRBD2
v_call: TRBV5-1
j_call: TRBJ2-1
clone_size: .
cdr3_nt: TGCGCCAGCAGCTATCGACTAGCGTATCAGGATGAGCAGTTCTTC
cdr3_aa: CASSYRLAYQDEQFF

d_call: .
v_call: TRBV6-5
j_call: TRBJ1-1
clone_size: .
cdr3_nt: TGTGCCAGCAGTTACGTAGGAGTCGACACTGAAGCTTTCTTT
cdr3_aa: CASSYVGVDTEAFF

d_call: .
v_call: TRBV2
j_call: TRBJ2-7
clone_size: once
cdr3_nt: TGTGCCAGCAGTGAGTGGGGGACTTGGCTTGAGCAGTACTTC
cdr3_aa: CASSEWGTWLEQYF

d_call: .
v_call: TRBV9
j_call: TRBJ1-4
clone_size: .
cdr3_nt: TGTGCCAGCAGCTCCGGTGGAGAAAAACTGTTTTTT
cdr3_aa: CASSSGGEKLFF

d_call: .
v_call: TRBV5-1
j_call: TRBJ2-1
clone_size: .
cdr3_nt: TGCGCCAGCAGCTTGGGACGGGCATACAGCGGGAATGAGCAGTTCTTC
cdr3_aa: CASSLGRAYSGNEQFF

d_call: TRBD2
v_call: TRBV10-3
j_call: TRBJ2-7
clone_size: .
cdr3_nt: TGTGCCATCAGTGAGACTAGCGGGAGATACGAGCAGTACTTC
cdr3_aa: CAISETSGRYEQYF

d_call: TRBD2
v_call: TRBV7-2
j_call: TRBJ2-7
clone_size: .
cdr3_nt: TGTGCCAGCAGCTTGTATAGCGGGGACCCCTACGAGCAGTACTTC
cdr3_aa: CASSLYSGDPYEQYF

d_call: .
v_call: TRBV27
j_call: TRBJ2-5
clone_size: .
cdr3_nt: TGTGCCAGCAGTGCGTTGGACACTCTCCAAGAGACCCAGTACTTC
cdr3_aa: CASSALDTLQETQYF

d_call: .
v_call: TRBV30
j_call: TRBJ2-2
clone_size: .
cdr3_nt: TGTGCCTGGATCCAATTCGATGGGGGATCCGGGGAGCTGTTTTTT
cdr3_aa: CAWIQFDGGSGELFF

d_call: TRBD1
v_call: TRBV27
j_call: TRBJ1-2
clone_size: .
cdr3_nt: TGTGCCAGCAGTTTAACAGGGGCCCCCGGTGGCTACACCTTC
cdr3_aa: CASSLTGAPGGYTF

d_call: .
v_call: TRBV7-6
j_call: TRBJ2-1
clone_size: .
cdr3_nt: TGTGCCAGCAGCTATAACGGGGGGCCGAACAATGAGCAGTTCTTC
cdr3_aa: CASSYNGGPNNEQFF

d_call: .
v_call: TRBV4-3
j_call: TRBJ1-6
clone_size: few
cdr3_nt: TGCGCCAGCAGCCAAGTTGTTAACCCTCCAGGGAATTCACCCCTCCACTTT
cdr3_aa: CASSQVVNPPGNSPLHF

d_call: .
v_call: TRBV28
j_call: TRBJ2-7
clone_size: .
cdr3_nt: TGTGCCAGCAGTTTGAGAGGGATCCACGAGCAGTACTTC
cdr3_aa: CASSLRGIHEQYF

d_call: TRBD1
v_call: TRBV11-2
j_call: TRBJ1-6
clone_size: .
cdr3_nt: TGTGCCAGCAGGCAGACAGGGACAGTCTCACCCCTCCACTTT
cdr3_aa: CASRQTGTVSPLHF

d_call: TRBD1
v_call: TRBV27
j_call: TRBJ2-7
clone_size: .
cdr3_nt: TGTGCCAGCAGTTTAAGGGGGCAAATTTACGAGCAGTACTTC
cdr3_aa: CASSLRGQIYEQYF

d_call: TRBD2
v_call: TRBV7-9
j_call: TRBJ2-1
clone_size: .
cdr3_nt: TGTGCCAGCAGCTCAGAACCGGGTGCGGGAGAAGCCTACAATGAGCAGTTCTTC
cdr3_aa: CASSSEPGAGEAYNEQFF

d_call: TRBD2
v_call: TRBV6-5
j_call: TRBJ2-5
clone_size: .
cdr3_nt: TGTGCCAGCAGTTTGTCTAGCGGAGCTCAAGAGACCCAGTACTTC
cdr3_aa: CASSLSSGAQETQYF

d_call: TRBD2
v_call: TRBV4-1
j_call: TRBJ2-1
clone_size: .
cdr3_nt: TGCGCCAGCAGCCAAGAACCGGGACTAGCAACCCATGAGCAGTTCTTC
cdr3_aa: CASSQEPGLATHEQFF

d_call: TRBD2
v_call: TRBV27
j_call: TRBJ2-3
clone_size: .
cdr3_nt: TGTGCCAGCTCTTTTAGCGGGGGCCTCACAGATACGCAGTATTTT
cdr3_aa: CASSFSGGLTDTQYF

d_call: TRBD2
v_call: TRBV11-2
j_call: TRBJ2-1
clone_size: .
cdr3_nt: TGTGCCGCCGGGAGGGGAGACAATGAGCAGTTCTTC
cdr3_aa: CAAGRGDNEQFF

d_call: .
v_call: TRBV5-6
j_call: TRBJ2-7
clone_size: .
cdr3_nt: TGTGCCAGCAGCTTGTACTACGACCCCTACGAGCAGTACTTC
cdr3_aa: CASSLYYDPYEQYF

d_call: TRBD2
v_call: TRBV9
j_call: TRBJ2-1
clone_size: .
cdr3_nt: TGTGCCAGCAGCCGGACTAGCGGGGGCTTCAATGAGCAGTTCTTC
cdr3_aa: CASSRTSGGFNEQFF

d_call: .
v_call: TRBV30
j_call: TRBJ1-2
clone_size: few
cdr3_nt: TGTGCCTGGACAGCGAGTATAGTACGCGGCTACACCTTC
cdr3_aa: CAWTASIVRGYTF

d_call: TRBD2
v_call: TRBV9
j_call: TRBJ2-1
clone_size: once
cdr3_nt: TGTGCCAGCAGCGTAGTGGAGTCTAGCGGGAGGGAACTTATCGATCGCTACAATGAGCAGTTCTTC
cdr3_aa: CASSVVESSGRELIDRYNEQFF

d_call: TRBD1
v_call: TRBV6-1
j_call: TRBJ1-1
clone_size: .
cdr3_nt: TGTGCCAGCAGTGAGACAGGGGGCAAAACTGAAGCTTTCTTT
cdr3_aa: CASSETGGKTEAFF

d_call: .
v_call: TRBV14
j_call: TRBJ2-5
clone_size: .
cdr3_nt: TGTGCCAGCAGCCAAGGTGGGGCGGAGACCCAGTACTTC
cdr3_aa: CASSQGGAETQYF

d_call: .
v_call: TRBV7-9
j_call: TRBJ1-2
clone_size: .
cdr3_nt: TGTGCCAGCAGCTTACTTAACAGGGTCATCGATGGCTACACCTTC
cdr3_aa: CASSLLNRVIDGYTF